This T cell receptor beta chain is drawn from a study of shared clonotypes between healthy human individuals. With respect to this clone: Antigen unknown.

Findings and caveats of the study: The study's rarefaction showed incomplete sorted-subset sequencing despite large depth.

The protocol was immunoSEQ multiplex PCR, while the TCRdb copy is restricted to in-frame clones and leaves out a portion. Among some 1.5 million clones listed, 95% to 99% were seen once. The germline V and J ends were trimmed by 6 bases and 4 bases, with 10 bases remaining between them. CDR1 and CDR2 (germline): MNHNS, SASEGT. This CDR3 has 13 amino acids. The clonotype was recovered from a man aged 30 to 39 in good health. This rearrangement joins TRBV6-1 to TRBJ1-3; D is undetermined. Specimen: naive CD4+ T cells sorted from blood. Specified subset: CD45RA+ positively selected. In DNA form, the CDR3 reads TGTGCCAGCAGCCCCATTTCGGGAAACACCATATATTTT. It encodes CASSPISGNTIYF.